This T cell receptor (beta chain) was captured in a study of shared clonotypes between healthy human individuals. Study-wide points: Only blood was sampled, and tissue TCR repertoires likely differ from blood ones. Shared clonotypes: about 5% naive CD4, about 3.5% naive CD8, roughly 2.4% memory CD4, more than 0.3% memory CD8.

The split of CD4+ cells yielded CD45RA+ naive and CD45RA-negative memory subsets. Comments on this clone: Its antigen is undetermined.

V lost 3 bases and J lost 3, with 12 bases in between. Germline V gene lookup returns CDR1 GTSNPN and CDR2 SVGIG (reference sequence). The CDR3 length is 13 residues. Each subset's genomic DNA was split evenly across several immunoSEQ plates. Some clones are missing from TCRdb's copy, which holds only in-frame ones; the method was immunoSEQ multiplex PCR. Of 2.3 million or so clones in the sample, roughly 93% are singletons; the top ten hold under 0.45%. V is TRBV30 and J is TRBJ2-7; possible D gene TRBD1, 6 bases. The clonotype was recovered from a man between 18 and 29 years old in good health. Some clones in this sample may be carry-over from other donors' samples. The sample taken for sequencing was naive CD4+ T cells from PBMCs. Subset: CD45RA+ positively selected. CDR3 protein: CAWREDSYYEQYF. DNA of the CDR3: TGTGCCTGGAGGGAGGACAGCTACTACGAGCAGTACTTC.